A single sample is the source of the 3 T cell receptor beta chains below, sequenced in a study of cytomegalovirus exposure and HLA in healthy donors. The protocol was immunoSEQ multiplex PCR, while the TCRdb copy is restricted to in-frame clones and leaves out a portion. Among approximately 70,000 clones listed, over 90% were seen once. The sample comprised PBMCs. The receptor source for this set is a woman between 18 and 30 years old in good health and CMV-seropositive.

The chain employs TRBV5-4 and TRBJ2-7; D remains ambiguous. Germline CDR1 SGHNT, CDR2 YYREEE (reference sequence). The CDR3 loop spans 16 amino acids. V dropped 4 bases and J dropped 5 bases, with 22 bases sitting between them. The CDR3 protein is CASSLRPEGSRHEQYF. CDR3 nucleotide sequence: TGTGCCAGCAGCCTGCGGCCTGAAGGATCTCGTCACGAGCAGTACTTC.

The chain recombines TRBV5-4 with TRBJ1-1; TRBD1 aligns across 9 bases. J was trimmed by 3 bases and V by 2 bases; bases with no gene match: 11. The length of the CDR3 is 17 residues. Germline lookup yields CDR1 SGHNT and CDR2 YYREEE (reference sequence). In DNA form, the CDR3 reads TGTGCCAGCAGCTTAGGAGGGGAACAGGGGGCCGACACTGAAGCTTTCTTT. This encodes CASSLGGEQGADTEAFF. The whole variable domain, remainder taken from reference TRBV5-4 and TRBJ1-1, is ETGVTQSPTHLIKTRGQQVTLRCSSQSGHNTVSWYQQALGQGPQFIFQYYREEENGRGNFPPRFSGLQFPNYSSELNVNALELDDSALYLCASSLGGEQGADTEAFFGQGTRLTVV.

This CDR3 is CSVSPRDSPYEQYF. CDR3 in DNA: TGCAGCGTATCACCCCGGGACAGTCCCTACGAGCAGTACTTC. V and J are TRBV29-1 and TRBJ2-7; 7 positions agree with TRBD1. This CDR3 region has 14 residues. Germline V gene data show CDR1 as SQVTM and CDR2 as ANQGSEA. V lost 6 bases and J lost 2; bases outside the gene matches: 10.